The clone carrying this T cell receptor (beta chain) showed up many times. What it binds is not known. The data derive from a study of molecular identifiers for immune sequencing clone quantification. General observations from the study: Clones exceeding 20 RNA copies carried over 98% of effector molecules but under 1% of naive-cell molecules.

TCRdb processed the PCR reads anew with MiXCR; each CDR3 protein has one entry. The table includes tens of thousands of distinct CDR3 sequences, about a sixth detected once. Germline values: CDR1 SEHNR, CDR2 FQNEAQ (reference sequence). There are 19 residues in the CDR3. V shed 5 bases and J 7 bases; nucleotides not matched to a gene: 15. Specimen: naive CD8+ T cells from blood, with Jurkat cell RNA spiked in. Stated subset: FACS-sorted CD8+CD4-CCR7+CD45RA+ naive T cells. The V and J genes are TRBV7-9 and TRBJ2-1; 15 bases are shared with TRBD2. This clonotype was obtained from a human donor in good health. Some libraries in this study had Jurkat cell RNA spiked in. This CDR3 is CASSRTGTSGRLVANEQFF. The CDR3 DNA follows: TGTGCCAGCAGCCGAACCGGGACTAGCGGGAGGTTGGTGGCAAATGAGCAGTTCTTC.